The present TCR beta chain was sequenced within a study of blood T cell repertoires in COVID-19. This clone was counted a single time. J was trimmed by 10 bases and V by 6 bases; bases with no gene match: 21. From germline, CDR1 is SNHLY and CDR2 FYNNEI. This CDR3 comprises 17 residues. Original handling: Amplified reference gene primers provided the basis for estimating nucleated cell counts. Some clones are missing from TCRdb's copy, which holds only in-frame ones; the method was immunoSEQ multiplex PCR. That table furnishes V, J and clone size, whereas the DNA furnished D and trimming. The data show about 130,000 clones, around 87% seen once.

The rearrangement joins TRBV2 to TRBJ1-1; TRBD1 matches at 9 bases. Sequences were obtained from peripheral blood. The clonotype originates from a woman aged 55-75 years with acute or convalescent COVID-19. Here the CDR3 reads CASRPNSGQGLGAGAFF. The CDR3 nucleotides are TGTGCCAGCAGGCCCAATTCGGGACAGGGTTTAGGGGCCGGAGCTTTCTTT.